These T cell receptor beta chains were read from a single sample in a study of T cells in Graves' hyperthyroidism and ophthalmopathy. Each CDR3 protein gets one entry after TCRdb re-called the multiplex PCR reads with MiXCR. The sample lists around 270,000 distinct CDR3 sequences; less than 20% were seen once. Material: blood. These receptor sequences come from a man aged 50-59 years with Graves' ophthalmopathy. Each CDR3 is given without its conserved first and last residue. The order of the fields is J gene, V gene, CDR3 protein.

TRBJ2-5 | TRBV15 | ATSRIGAGETQY
TRBJ2-1 | TRBV12-3/TRBV12-4 | ASSVDSRISRSSYNEQF
TRBJ2-3 | TRBV6-1 | ASSEARRGTQY
TRBJ2-7 | TRBV30 | AWTRDRSYEQY
TRBJ1-6 | TRBV10-3 | AISVTGESPLH
TRBJ2-3 | TRBV20-1 | SARSTDTQY
TRBJ2-5 | TRBV6-1 | ASSPYGQGGETQY
TRBJ2-1 | TRBV27 | ASSPPGNEQF
TRBJ2-7 | TRBV5-6 | ASSLGRGAYEQC
TRBJ2-1 | TRBV19 | ASSISSGLAGAYNEQF
TRBJ2-3 | TRBV12-3/TRBV12-4 | ASSSGPDTQY
TRBJ2-2 | TRBV29-1 | SGWEPGELF
TRBJ1-6 | TRBV11-2 | ASSLERMPPLH
TRBJ1-3 | TRBV11-2 | ASSLTSDSGNTIY
TRBJ1-6 | TRBV28 | ASRAGGGGSPLH
TRBJ1-6 | TRBV6-5 | ASSYLAGGGSYNSPLH
TRBJ1-5 | TRBV19 | ASTHGGTGEQPQH
TRBJ1-1 | TRBV29-1 | SGGHSTEAF
TRBJ1-1 | TRBV24-1 | ATQRQGNTEAF
TRBJ2-7 | TRBV11-2 | ASSLFGLDLSEQY
TRBJ2-1 | TRBV18 | ASSPPQGRDSYNEQF
TRBJ1-1 | TRBV19 | ASSTLPDRDTEAF
TRBJ1-5 | TRBV19 | AAGRGGGQPQH
TRBJ2-7 | TRBV5-1 | ASREGLAGFGEQY
TRBJ1-2 | TRBV30 | AWSVSGQANYGYT
TRBJ2-1 | TRBV7-3 | ASSLSGDGGGPQF
TRBJ2-1 | TRBV3-1 | ASSSQGGGRGSEQF
TRBJ2-1 | TRBV6-2/TRBV6-3 | ASSYGGLAFHEQF
TRBJ2-1 | TRBV28 | ASSLVESYNEQF
TRBJ2-3 | TRBV9 | ASSSGSSSDTQY
TRBJ2-5 | TRBV3-1 | AVRDVQETQY
TRBJ2-5 | TRBV12-3/TRBV12-4 | ASSHNRGVETQY
TRBJ1-4 | TRBV20-1 | SATGEANEKLF
TRBJ2-7 | TRBV12-3/TRBV12-4 | ASSSRTGGIGEQY
TRBJ1-1 | TRBV7-9 | ASRTGKGSEAF
TRBJ2-5 | TRBV18 | ASSPTSKGTQY
TRBJ1-2 | TRBV24-1 | ATSDRYYGYT
TRBJ2-7 | TRBV7-8 | ASSSLQGRYVEQY
TRBJ2-2 | TRBV5-6 | ASSLRLSNTGELF
TRBJ2-5 | TRBV19 | ASSMGLARETQY
TRBJ1-5 | TRBV4-3 | ASSQDGHQPQH